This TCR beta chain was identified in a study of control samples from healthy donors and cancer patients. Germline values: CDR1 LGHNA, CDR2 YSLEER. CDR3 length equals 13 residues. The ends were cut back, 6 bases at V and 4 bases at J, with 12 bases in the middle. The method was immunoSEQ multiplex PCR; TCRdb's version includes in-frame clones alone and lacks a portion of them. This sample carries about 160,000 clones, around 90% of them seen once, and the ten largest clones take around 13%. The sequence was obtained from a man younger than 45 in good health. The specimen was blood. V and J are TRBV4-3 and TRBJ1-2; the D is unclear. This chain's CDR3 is CASRSTEVYGYTF. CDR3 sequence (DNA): TGCGCCAGCAGATCAACAGAGGTCTATGGCTACACCTTC.